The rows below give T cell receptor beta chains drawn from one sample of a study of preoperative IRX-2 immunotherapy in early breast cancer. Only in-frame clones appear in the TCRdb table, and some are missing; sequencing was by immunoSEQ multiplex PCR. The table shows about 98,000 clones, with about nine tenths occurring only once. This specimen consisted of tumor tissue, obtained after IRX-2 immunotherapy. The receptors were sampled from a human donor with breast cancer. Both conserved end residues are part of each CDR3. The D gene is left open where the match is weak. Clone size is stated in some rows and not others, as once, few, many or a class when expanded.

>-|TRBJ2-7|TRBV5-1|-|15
CASSLVGFPSYEQYF
TGCGCCAGCAGCTTGGTAGGATTCCCCTCCTACGAGCAGTACTTC
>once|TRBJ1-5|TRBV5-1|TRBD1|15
CASSEGQGDNQPQHF
TGCGCCAGCAGCGAGGGACAGGGAGACAATCAGCCCCAGCATTTT
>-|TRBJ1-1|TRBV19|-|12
CASRTGYTEAFF
TGTGCCAGTAGAACAGGGTACACTGAAGCTTTCTTT
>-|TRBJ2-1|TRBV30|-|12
CAWSDRVGEQFF
TGTGCCTGGAGTGATCGGGTGGGTGAGCAGTTCTTC
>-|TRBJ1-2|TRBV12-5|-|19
CASTKRRQGVIVVDYGYTF
TGTGCCAGCACCAAGAGGCGGCAGGGCGTTATAGTCGTAGACTATGGCTACACCTTC
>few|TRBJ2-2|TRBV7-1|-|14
CASSPGTYTGELFF
TGTGCCAGCAGCCCGGGGACGTACACCGGGGAGCTGTTTTTT
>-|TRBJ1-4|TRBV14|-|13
CASSQDLDGKLFF
TGTGCCAGCAGCCAAGATCTCGACGGCAAACTGTTTTTT
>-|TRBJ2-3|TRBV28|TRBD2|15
CASTTSGRAADTQYF
TGTGCCAGTACTACTAGCGGGAGGGCTGCAGATACGCAGTATTTT
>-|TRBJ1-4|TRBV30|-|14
CAWSLGTRNEKLFF
TGTGCCTGGAGTCTTGGCACTAGGAATGAAAAACTGTTTTTT
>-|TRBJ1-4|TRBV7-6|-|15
CASSLEGTRNEKLFF
TGTGCCAGCAGCCTGGAAGGGACGCGTAATGAAAAACTGTTTTTT
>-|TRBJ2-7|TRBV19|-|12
CASRGPLNEQYF
TGTGCCTCCCGGGGGCCTCTGAACGAGCAGTACTTC
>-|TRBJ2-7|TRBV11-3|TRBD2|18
CASSFMASGRGISYEQYF
TGTGCCAGCAGCTTTATGGCTAGCGGGAGGGGAATCTCCTACGAGCAGTACTTC
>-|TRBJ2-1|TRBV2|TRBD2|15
CASSGLGLDYNEQFF
TGTGCCAGCAGCGGCTTAGGACTAGACTACAATGAGCAGTTCTTC
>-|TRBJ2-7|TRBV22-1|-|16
CASSLSPGQGGREQYF
TGTGCCAGCAGTTTATCCCCGGGACAGGGGGGTCGGGAGCAGTACTTC